These 9 T cell receptor beta chains were sequenced from one sample in a study of cytomegalovirus exposure and HLA in healthy donors. Primers included in the PCR were 60 Vbeta and 13 Jbeta primers. This table comes from immunoSEQ multiplex PCR, and its TCRdb copy is limited to in-frame clones, with some not included. The sample carries about 120,000 clones, roughly four fifths recorded once. Sequencing used PBMCs. The source of these receptors is a woman aged 18-35 years in good health and CMV-seronegative.

V usage is TRBV7-2 and J usage is TRBJ2-5; 7 bases line up with TRBD1. J was trimmed by 1 base and V by 5 bases; bases with no gene match: 1. The CDR3 runs to 13 residues. The germline V gene encodes CDR1 SGHTA and CDR2 FQGNSA. DNA of the CDR3: TGTGCCAGCAGCCGGGACAGCCAAGAGACCCAGTACTTC. Amino acids: CASSRDSQETQYF.

The genes are TRBV5-1 and TRBJ2-1; 7 bases map to TRBD2. V was clipped by 0 bases and J by 4 bases; unmatched bases: 4. The germline V gene has CDR1 SGHRS and CDR2 YFSETQ. The CDR3 loop spans 15 amino acids. The CDR3 sequence: CASSLDLAVYNEQFF. CDR3 DNA sequence: TGCGCCAGCAGCTTGGATCTAGCGGTATACAATGAGCAGTTCTTC.

The chain uses TRBV5-1 and TRBJ1-1; 9 bases match TRBD1. With V trimmed by 2 bases and J by 11 bases, 7 bases remained unmatched. The V gene's germline CDR1 is SGHRS and CDR2 YFSETQ. The CDR3 has 13 amino acids. Here the CDR3 reads CASSFARQGEAFF. For the CDR3, the DNA is TGCGCCAGCAGCTTTGCACGACAGGGGGAGGCTTTCTTT. Drawing the rest from reference TRBV5-1 and TRBJ1-1, the complete variable domain is KAGVTQTPRYLIKTRGQQVTLSCSPISGHRSVSWYQQTPGQGLQFLFEYFSETQRNKGNFPGRFSGRQFSNSRSEMNVSTLELGDSALYLCASSFARQGEAFFGQGTRLTVV.

The rearrangement uses TRBV6-1 and TRBJ1-1; 7 nucleotides agree with TRBD1. CDR3 length: 14 residues. The ends lost 6 bases at V and 1 base at J; junction bases unmatched: 5. Germline CDR1 reads MNHNS; CDR2 reads SASEGT. CDR3 residues: CASRAGGPNTEAFF. Written as DNA, the CDR3 is TGTGCCAGCAGAGCAGGGGGACCGAACACTGAAGCTTTCTTT.

The CDR3 bases are TGTGCCAGCTCACCTGTTCCCTCAGGGACAGGGGGTGCTGAAGCTTTCTTT. Amino acids: CASSPVPSGTGGAEAFF. V usage is TRBV18 and J usage is TRBJ1-1; 11 nucleotides match TRBD1. The CDR3 loop spans 17 amino acids. Germline CDR1 reads KGHSH; CDR2 reads LQKENI. V lost 3 bases and J lost 6; bases outside the gene matches: 12.

In the case of this clone: A read error may produce the germline difference seen at one junction end. The chain links TRBV6-5 to TRBJ2-6, with D perhaps TRBD1 (5 bases). Per the germline V gene, CDR1 is MNHEY and CDR2 is SVGAGI. CDR3 size: 15 residues. This chain's CDR3 is CASCLGHSGANGLTF. In DNA form, the CDR3 reads TGTGCCAGCTGCCTTGGTCACTCTGGGGCCAACGGCCTGACTTTC.

The chain carries TRBV4-1 and TRBJ2-3, with unresolved D. V lost 4 bases and J lost 0, with 11 bases in between. The germline V gene has CDR1 MGHRA and CDR2 YSYEKL. The CDR3 runs 15 residues. CDR3 protein: CASSRLELSTDTQYF. CDR3 in DNA: TGCGCCAGCAGCCGACTTGAACTAAGCACAGATACGCAGTATTTT.

The chain recombines TRBV7-2 with TRBJ2-1, with 7 bases matching TRBD2. Trimming cost V 7 bases and J 7 bases; bases outside gene matches: 13. The CDR3 is made up of 15 amino acids. The V gene's germline CDR1 is SGHTA and CDR2 FQGNSA. The CDR3 region has the DNA TGTGCCAGCACCCTCCAGTGGGGGGGGGATAATGAGCAGTTCTTC. This encodes CASTLQWGGDNEQFF.

This chain joins TRBV2 and TRBJ1-5; D unresolved. V was trimmed by 5 bases and J by 0 bases, leaving 14 bases between them. Germline values: CDR1 SNHLY, CDR2 FYNNEI. CDR3 length: 16 residues. The chain's CDR3 is CASSWASALSNQPQHF. The CDR3 DNA follows: TGTGCCAGCAGTTGGGCTTCCGCCCTTAGCAATCAGCCCCAGCATTTT.